One sample yielded the 20 T cell receptor beta chains listed below, sequenced in a study of vaccination and CD4 T cells after COVID-19. Once obtained from cultured CD4+ T cells, the DNA was sequenced using the Oncomine TCR Beta short-read assay. A single record per CDR3 protein comes from TCRdb applying MiXCR to the PCR reads. The sample yields approximately 16,000 distinct CDR3 sequences, 40% to 65% seen once. The antigens these receptors bind are not known. Treatment reported: approximately nine-day PBMC culture with coronavirus spike peptide pools or control peptides (ViraFEST assay). The sample consisted of CD4+ T cells from blood, cultured in vitro, taken before SARS-CoV-2 vaccination. The receptors here all came from a human donor who had recovered from COVID-19.

The chain combines TRBV7-9 with TRBJ2-1, with 7 bases identical to TRBD2. This CDR3 is built from 14 residues. V was clipped by 4 bases and J by 4 bases; unmatched bases: 4. Germline loops: CDR1 SEHNR, CDR2 FQNEAQ (reference sequence). The DNA for the CDR3 is TGTGCCAGCAGCTCGACTAGCACGTACAATGAGCAGTTCTTC. Protein product: CASSSTSTYNEQFF.

V usage is TRBV19 and J usage is TRBJ2-1; 8 positions match TRBD1. This CDR3 has 15 amino acids. CDR1 and CDR2 from the germline V gene are LNHDA and SQIVND (reference sequence). The trim removed 9 bases at V and 0 bases at J, leaving 7 bases unmatched. CDR3 residues: CASYSGTGSYNEQFF. The CDR3 DNA reads TGTGCCAGCTACTCCGGGACAGGCTCCTACAATGAGCAGTTCTTC.

The genes are TRBV25-1 and TRBJ1-3; D ambiguous. The CDR3 spans 15 residues. The ends were cut back, 1 base at V and 4 bases at J, with 11 bases in the middle. Germline V lookup: CDR1 MGHDK, CDR2 SYGVNS. This chain's CDR3 is CASSESQVFGNTIYF. In DNA, the CDR3 is TGTGCCAGCAGTGAATCGCAGGTCTTCGGAAACACCATATATTTT.

The genes are TRBV20-1 and TRBJ2-7, with D maybe TRBD1 (5 bases). Germline V CDR1 and CDR2: DFQATT, SNEGSKA (reference sequence). V lost 3 bases to trimming and J lost 6 bases, with 18 bases between them. The CDR3 runs 14 residues. The CDR3 region has the DNA TGCAGTGCTAGGAACCGGCAGGGCCTCGGCGAGCAGTACTTC. Its translation: CSARNRQGLGEQYF.

V is TRBV7-2 and J is TRBJ1-2; D may be TRBD1 (6 bases). The germline V gene has CDR1 SGHTA and CDR2 FQGNSA. Trimming shortened V by 1 base and J by 1 base, and 10 bases separated the two germline ends. The CDR3 consists of 15 residues. The CDR3 nucleotides read TGTGCCAGCAGCTTAGGGGGGGGCGATAACTATGGCTACACCTTC. Translation gives CASSLGGGDNYGYTF.

The chain has TRBV6-1 and TRBJ2-3, with D uncertain. CDR3 length: 13 amino acids. V dropped 7 bases and J dropped 5 bases, with 13 bases sitting between them. Germline V gene lookup returns CDR1 MNHNS and CDR2 SASEGT. The CDR3 bases are TGTGCCAGCACCCCCTTGGGCCAAGATACGCAGTATTTT. Its protein is CASTPLGQDTQYF.

CDR3 bases: TGCAGCGTTGACGGTCCTAGCGGGAGTTACGAGCAGTACTTC. It is translated as CSVDGPSGSYEQYF. The chain is built from TRBV29-1 and TRBJ2-7; 10 bases agree with TRBD2. This CDR3 is built from 14 residues. CDR1 is SQVTM, CDR2 ANQGSEA, per germline. The junction had 6 bases not matched to a gene; V was cut back by 3 bases and J by 4 bases.

This clonotype was detected a few times. One end of the junction does not line up with germline, which may come from a read error. This sequence joins TRBV11-3 and TRBJ1-6; D is possibly TRBD1 (5 bases). The CDR3 runs 14 residues. Germline V lookup: CDR1 SGHNT, CDR2 YENEEA. The CDR3 DNA is TGTGCCAGCAGAGAGACAGCCGATAATTCGCCCCTCCACTTT. Protein sequence: CASRETADNSPLHF. Based on the CDR3 plus reference TRBV11-3 and TRBJ1-6, the full variable domain is EAGVVQSPRYKIIEKKQPVAFWCNPISGHNTLYWYLQNLGQGPELLIRYENEEAVDDSQLPKDRFSAERLKGVDSTLKIQPAELGDSAVYLCASRETADNSPLHFGNGTRLTVT.

The sample holds a few counts of this clonotype. This chain connects TRBV7-2 to TRBJ1-2, with 8 bases fitting TRBD1. Germline lookup yields CDR1 SGHTA and CDR2 FQGNSA. J lost 0 bases, V lost 5 bases, and 11 bases had no gene match. CDR3 length: 17 amino acids. This chain's CDR3 is CASSEPPWTGTNYGYTF. The CDR3 DNA follows: TGTGCCAGCAGCGAGCCCCCCTGGACAGGGACTAACTATGGCTACACCTTC.

This rearrangement joins TRBV19 to TRBJ1-5, with a tentative D call TRBD1 (5 bases). This CDR3 has 16 amino acids. V lost 5 bases and J lost 3, with 17 bases in between. The V gene's germline CDR1 is LNHDA and CDR2 SQIVND (reference sequence). CDR3 coding DNA: TGTGCCAGTAGTCCTGGGGCAGGGTTTCCCAATCAGCCCCAGCATTTT. This gives the protein CASSPGAGFPNQPQHF.

This clonotype showed up just a few times. This chain links TRBV20-1 with TRBJ1-2; tentatively, D is TRBD1 (5 bases). The CDR3 is 15 residues long. Germline V gene sequence: CDR1 DFQATT, CDR2 SNEGSKA (reference sequence). V was trimmed by 3 bases and J by 7 bases, leaving 21 bases between them. The CDR3 sequence: CSARVALGPLGGYTF. Here the CDR3 DNA reads TGCAGTGCTAGGGTAGCCTTGGGGCCCCTTGGTGGCTACACCTTC.

This clonotype is a singleton in its sample. The genes are TRBV30 and TRBJ2-3; a weak D match, TRBD2 (5 bases). CDR1 and CDR2 from the germline V gene are GTSNPN and SVGIG (reference sequence). The ends were cut back, 0 bases at V and 3 bases at J, with 10 bases in the middle. CDR3 length: 14 residues. The CDR3: CAWSVREDTDTQYF. The CDR3 nucleotides read TGTGCCTGGAGTGTCCGGGAAGATACAGATACGCAGTATTTT.

This chain uses TRBV20-1 with TRBJ1-1; the D is unclear. The CDR3 contains 15 residues. From germline, CDR1 is DFQATT and CDR2 SNEGSKA (reference sequence). Trimming cost V 1 base and J 1 base, with 13 bases left between them. The CDR3 region has the DNA TGCAGTGCTAGAGCCGGTACACGACAGAACACTGAAGCTTTCTTT. Encoded protein: CSARAGTRQNTEAFF.

The chain has TRBV19 and TRBJ1-6; D may be TRBD1 (5 bases). The germline V and J ends were trimmed by 5 bases and 7 bases, with 15 bases remaining between them. Germline CDR1 and CDR2: LNHDA and SQIVND (reference sequence). CDR3 length equals 15 residues. The CDR3 nucleotides are TGTGCCAGTAGTTCGGACTCAGGGCGGAATTCACCCCTCCACTTT. It specifies CASSSDSGRNSPLHF.

The CDR3 DNA is TGTGCCAGTAGTATAGCGCTAGCGGGAGTGGGGGAGCTGTTTTTT. Residues: CASSIALAGVGELFF. The rearrangement links TRBV19 to TRBJ2-2; TRBD2 aligns across 10 bases. CDR1 and CDR2 (germline): LNHDA, SQIVND (reference sequence). The V and J ends lost 1 base and 8 bases, in that order; junction bases with no gene match: 4. The CDR3 has 15 residues.

The chain links TRBV4-1 to TRBJ2-7; 7 positions match TRBD2. Germline CDR1 reads MGHRA; CDR2 reads YSYEKL. Trimming at V came to 1 base and at J to 6 bases, leaving 9 bases not matched to a gene. CDR3 length equals 15 residues. In nucleotides, the CDR3 is TGCGCCAGCAGCCAAGGGGGGGGGAGGCCCCTCGAGCAGTACTTC. Translated: CASSQGGGRPLEQYF.

This clonotype was seen a handful of times. The chain couples TRBV20-1 to TRBJ1-5; 9 positions agree with TRBD1. The V and J ends lost 6 bases and 4 bases, in that order; junction bases with no gene match: 13. This CDR3 spans 16 amino acids. CDR1 and CDR2 from the germline V gene are DFQATT and SNEGSKA (reference sequence). In DNA, the CDR3 is TGCAGTGCGGGGACAGGGTTCAAAGTAGAAAATCAGCCCCAGCATTTT. Translation gives CSAGTGFKVENQPQHF.

For the CDR3, the DNA is TGTGCCAGCAGTTTGAGCGGGAGGAGTGGCGGGGAGCTGTTTTTT. It yields the protein CASSLSGRSGGELFF. V gene TRBV27 combines with J gene TRBJ2-2; 9 bases map to TRBD2. Germline V gene sequence: CDR1 MNHEY, CDR2 SMNVEV (reference sequence). The V and J ends lost 3 bases and 7 bases, in that order; junction bases with no gene match: 6. This CDR3 comprises 15 residues.

This chain uses TRBV25-1 with TRBJ2-2; TRBD2 matches at 9 bases. The CDR3 has 16 residues. J was trimmed by 5 bases and V by 4 bases; bases with no gene match: 8. CDR1 is MGHDK, CDR2 SYGVNS, per germline. CDR3 region: CASSGGAGGRTGELFF. DNA for the CDR3: TGTGCCAGCAGTGGGGGAGCGGGAGGAAGGACCGGGGAGCTGTTTTTT. Variable domain in full (rest from reference TRBV25-1 and TRBJ2-2): EADIYQTPRYLVIGTGKKITLECSQTMGHDKMYWYQQDPGMELHLIHYSYGVNSTEKGDLSSESTVSRIRTEHFPLTLESARPSHTSQYLCASSGGAGGRTGELFFGEGSRLTVL.

The chain links TRBV7-2 to TRBJ1-2, with D maybe TRBD1 (6 bases). The germline V and J ends were trimmed by 1 base and 3 bases, with 9 bases remaining between them. In germline, CDR1 is SGHTA, CDR2 FQGNSA. This CDR3 is built from 14 residues. The CDR3 bases are TGTGCCAGCAGCTTAGTAGGGGGAGACTATGGCTACACCTTC. It translates to CASSLVGGDYGYTF.